This TCR beta chain was identified during a study of CD8 T cells in Susac syndrome. Trimming shortened V by 1 base and J by 1 base, and 5 bases separated the two germline ends. CDR1 SGHAT and CDR2 FQDESV come from the germline V gene (reference sequence). CDR3 length: 13 amino acids. TEMRA cells were FACS-enriched, with CD8+ and CD4+ T cells isolated negatively. RNA totalling about 0.45 to 1 ug underwent reverse transcription with random hexamers. One entry per CDR3 protein, called by TCRdb with MiXCR from the immunoSEQ multiplex PCR reads. The sample carries more than 150,000 distinct CDR3 sequences, nearly 97% recorded once.

The TCR originated in a human donor with multiple sclerosis. The chain recombines TRBV11-1 with TRBJ2-7, with no clear D. Sequencing was carried out using CD8+ T cells from PBMCs. The CDR3 nucleotides are TGTGCCAGCAGCTTAGAGGGTTCCTACGAGCAGTACTTC. Protein: CASSLEGSYEQYF.